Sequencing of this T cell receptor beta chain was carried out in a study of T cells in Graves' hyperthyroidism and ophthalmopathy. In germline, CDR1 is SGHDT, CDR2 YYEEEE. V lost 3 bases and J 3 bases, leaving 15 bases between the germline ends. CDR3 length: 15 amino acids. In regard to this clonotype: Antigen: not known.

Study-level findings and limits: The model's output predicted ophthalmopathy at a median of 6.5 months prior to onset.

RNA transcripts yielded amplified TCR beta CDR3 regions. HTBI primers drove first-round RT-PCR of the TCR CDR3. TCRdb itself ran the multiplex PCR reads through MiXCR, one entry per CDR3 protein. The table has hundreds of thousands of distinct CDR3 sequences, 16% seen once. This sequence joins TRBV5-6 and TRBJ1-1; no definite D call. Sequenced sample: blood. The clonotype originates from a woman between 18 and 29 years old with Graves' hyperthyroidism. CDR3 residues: CASSSTDYIYTEAFF. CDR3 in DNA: TGTGCCAGCAGCTCGACCGACTACATCTACACTGAAGCTTTCTTT.